The clone carrying this T cell receptor beta chain was observed many times. Each TCR transcript was tagged with a 10-nucleotide random UMI during 5'RACE. TCRdb passed the 5' RACE reads through MiXCR, listing each CDR3 protein once. The sample shows 87,000 or so distinct CDR3 sequences, 3.5% to 4% of them seen only once. The entry originates in a study of neurological immune-mediated disorders. Stored at -80 C, 2 million PBMCs were the source of the unsorted libraries. The clonotype was recovered from a woman younger than 30 with multiple sclerosis. The specimen sequenced was PBMCs.

CDR3: CAISGPNTEAFF. In nucleotides, the CDR3 is TGTGCCATCAGTGGTCCGAACACTGAAGCTTTCTTT. The V call is TRBV10-3, the J call TRBJ1-1; D is unclear. V gave up 4 bases and J gave up 1 base, with 4 bases separating them. Germline loops: CDR1 ENHRY, CDR2 SYGVKD. The CDR3 contains 12 residues.